Here is one TCR beta chain with its context. The sample holds a few counts of this clonotype. Which antigen it targets is not known. Base qualities are missing; no much larger clone stands one base away. This entry belongs to a study of post-analysis software for immune sequencing data (dated by TCRdb to the mid-2010s). For the wider study: The recorded disease courses included relapsing-remitting, secondary progressive and progressive-relapsing multiple sclerosis, and some patients had no subtype annotation. The patient repertoires were set against around ten previously published healthy control repertoires from donors whose ages ranged from about 6 to 26 years. A subset of samples was prepared in parallel using single-end sample barcoding, then pooled and co-amplified after Illumina adapter ligation. Broader findings and caveats from the paper: Normalized Chao1 diversity was significantly lower in multiple sclerosis patients than controls, suggesting substantial peripheral T-cell clonal expansion. Direct clustering with F measure showed strong co-clustering of samples prepared in the same batch, prompting a batch-effect correction. The multiple sclerosis patient group was slightly younger than the control group. Roughly 5 TRBV segments, including TRBV5-6, TRBV5-1 and TRBV20-1, were significantly more frequent in patients than controls.

To demonstrate the VDJtools post-analysis software, the study profiled TCR beta repertoires from the peripheral blood of around 13 young patients with multiple sclerosis. The multiple sclerosis patients were children and adolescents ranging in age from roughly 6 to 16 years. Library prep was done by PCR. TCRdb names Illumina HiSeq 2500 as the instrument used. To reduce PCR and sequencing biases, unique molecular identifiers were built into the TCR beta cDNA libraries. Roughly 500,000 cDNA molecules were obtained for every 1 to 10 million input T cells, so each molecule roughly corresponded to one T cell. The same protocol used for the earlier healthy control dataset was applied to prepare and sequence the patient libraries. Within a given batch, samples were prepared together, multiplexed and sequenced on the same HiSeq lane. Under the source paper's analysis protocol: Raw barcoded reads were processed with MIGEC, discarding single-read molecular identifier groups before consensus assembly and CDR3 extraction. Clonotype tables were post-analysed with VDJtools, normalizing diversity by down-sampling all datasets to the smallest sample size. Repertoire overlap clustering matched CDR3 amino acid but not nucleotide sequences to correct batch-related cross-sample contamination. TCRdb reanalyzed the raw reads on its own, using fastp at Q25 for trimming and MiXCR for clone calling, and kept in-frame beta chains. Merged by CDR3 protein, the rows form single entries marked with the most common genes and DNA. The V and J calls here are based on TCRdb, not the publication. The sample table records roughly 670,000 distinct CDR3 sequences; around 64% of these occur just once. The ten largest account for around 11% of the sample.

Clipping removes 5 bases from V and 4 bases from J, with 9 as the unmatched junction base count. The CDR3 goes from the cysteine to the phenylalanine over 16 residues. The entry retains the CDR3 DNA only, 48 bases that are in frame from base 1. Sequencing used blood. This sequence originates from a girl aged 2 to 10 with multiple sclerosis. Recombination joined TRBV12-3 or TRBV12-4 with TRBJ2-3, and 10 junction bases match TRBD1. The DNA sequence is as follows: TGTGCCAGCAGTCAACGGACAGGGGGTATCGCAGATACGCAGTATTTT. Its product reads: CASSQRTGGIADTQYF.